The 8 T cell receptor beta chains reported below all come from one sample, sequenced in a study of OX40 agonist ivuxolimab in advanced cancers. Some clones are missing from TCRdb's copy, which holds only in-frame ones; the method was immunoSEQ multiplex PCR. The sample has 73,000 or so clones, about nine tenths seen once. Here the sequenced sample was CD4+ or CD8+ T cells sorted from blood, taken in a trial of the OX40 agonist ivuxolimab. The source of these receptors is an adult with an advanced solid tumor such as melanoma, head and neck, liver or kidney cancer.

The V gene is TRBV5-1, the J gene TRBJ2-7; 10 bases map to TRBD1. Germline values: CDR1 SGHRS, CDR2 YFSETQ. The ends lost 1 base at V and 3 bases at J; junction bases unmatched: 7. The CDR3 spans 16 residues. CDR3 nucleotides: TGCGCCAGCAGCTTGTCCCCGGGACAGGGGTTCTACGAGCAGTACTTC. Protein product: CASSLSPGQGFYEQYF.

The V and J genes are TRBV10-3 and TRBJ1-5; 8 positions match TRBD1. The CDR3 loop spans 17 amino acids. V lost 4 bases to trimming and J lost 2 bases; unmatched junction nucleotides: 10. Germline V lookup: CDR1 ENHRY, CDR2 SYGVKD. The CDR3 DNA reads as TGTGCCATCAGTGGGGGAGACAGGGGAAGGGGCAATCAGCCCCAGCATTTT. This sequence encodes CAISGGDRGRGNQPQHF.

Of note for this clone: Other DNA sequences in the sample encode the same CDR3. The V and J genes are TRBV2 and TRBJ2-3; 9 bases align to TRBD2. There are 15 residues in the CDR3. CDR1 and CDR2 from the germline V gene are SNHLY and FYNNEI. The V and J ends lost 5 bases and 0 bases, in that order; junction bases with no gene match: 3. The CDR3 here is CASSRGLASTDTQYF. The CDR3 DNA sequence: TGTGCCAGCAGTCGCGGACTAGCGAGCACAGATACGCAGTATTTT.

V and J are TRBV5-1 and TRBJ1-5; D uncertain. CDR1 and CDR2 from the germline V gene are SGHRS and YFSETQ. The V and J ends lost 0 bases and 0 bases respectively, with 10 bases between them. There are 16 residues in the CDR3. The CDR3 loop reads CASSLEAGPSNQPQHF. The CDR3 DNA reads TGCGCCAGCAGCTTGGAGGCCGGGCCTAGCAATCAGCCCCAGCATTTT.

CDR3 DNA sequence: TGTGCCAGCACCCGTCGGTCGTCGGGGAGCAATGAGCAGTTCTTC. It translates to CASTRRSSGSNEQFF. This chain connects TRBV2 to TRBJ2-1; D may be TRBD2 (5 bases). V lost 7 bases and J 6 bases, leaving 19 bases between the germline ends. Looked up from germline, CDR1 is SNHLY and CDR2 is FYNNEI. The CDR3 loop spans 15 amino acids.

In its sample, this clone was seen a few times. CDR3 amino acids: CASSLGDRNTEAFF. The DNA for the CDR3 is TGCGCCAGCAGCTTGGGGGACAGGAACACTGAAGCTTTCTTT. The rearrangement joins TRBV5-1 to TRBJ1-1; 7 nucleotides agree with TRBD1. Germline V gives CDR1 SGHRS, CDR2 YFSETQ. The length of the CDR3 is 14 residues. The junction had 0 bases not matched to a gene; V was cut back by 0 bases and J by 1 base.

The chain is built from TRBV13 and TRBJ1-1, with D perhaps TRBD1 (6 bases). Trimming left V 3 bases short and J 6 bases short, with 11 bases between. Per germline, CDR1 PRHDT and CDR2 FYEKMQ (reference sequence). CDR3 length: 13 residues. The CDR3 coding sequence is TGTGCCAGCAGCTTTGCGGGGGCGGCTGAAGCTTTCTTT. Amino acid sequence: CASSFAGAAEAFF.

This clone has just one count. The chain is built from TRBV29-1 and TRBJ1-1; no clear D. This CDR3 spans 15 amino acids. The germline gives CDR1 SQVTM, CDR2 ANQGSEA. The V gene lost 6 bases and the J gene lost 5 bases, with 22 bases spanning the gap. CDR3 loop: CSVSASSGRYTEAFF. The CDR3 nucleotides are TGCAGCGTATCAGCCTCGTCCGGGCGGTATACTGAAGCTTTCTTT.